These T cell receptor beta chains were read from a single sample in a study of T cells in Graves' hyperthyroidism and ophthalmopathy. TCRdb re-called the multiplex PCR reads with MiXCR, one entry per CDR3 protein. This sample has hundreds of thousands of distinct CDR3 sequences; just under 20% occur once, and the top ten carry roughly 50%. Sequencing used blood. These receptors were obtained from a man aged 40-50 years with Graves' ophthalmopathy. The CDR3 runs from the conserved cysteine through the conserved F or W. The D gene is left open where the match is weak. Rows give clone size only sometimes, using once, few, many, or a class for an expanded clone.

TRBJ2-5 | many | TRBD2 | TRBV6-1 | TGTGCCAGCAGGGACACGGGACTATTGAAAGAGACCCAGTACTTC | CASRDTGLLKETQYF
TRBJ2-1 | few | TRBD2 | TRBV29-1 | TGCAGCGTTTGGGGCAGGCTCTCTAGCGGGGGAAGCCAGGATGAGCAGTTCTTC | CSVWGRLSSGGSQDEQFF
TRBJ2-7 | few | - | TRBV20-1 | TGCAGTGCTCCCGGGTCTTCCTACGAGCAGTACTTC | CSAPGSSYEQYF
TRBJ2-5 | - | TRBD1 | TRBV5-1 | TGCGCCAGCACCTTCGGACAGGTGGAGACCCAGTACTTC | CASTFGQVETQYF
TRBJ1-5 | many | TRBD1 | TRBV6-1 | TGTGCCAGCAGTGAAGGGACAGGTGGTCAGCCCCAGCATTTT | CASSEGTGGQPQHF
TRBJ2-6 | many | - | TRBV2 | TGTGCCAGCAGTGAGCGCAGGGTCGGGGCCAACGTCCTGACTTTC | CASSERRVGANVLTF
TRBJ1-4 | many | - | TRBV7-3 | TGTGCCAGCAGCAGGGCTGTCGGTGAAAAACTGTTTTTT | CASSRAVGEKLFF
TRBJ2-5 | - | - | TRBV14 | TGTGCCAGCAGCCAAGACGAGGGGGGGGGCCGGCGAGAGACCCAGTACTTC | CASSQDEGGGRRETQYF
TRBJ2-1 | few | TRBD2 | TRBV2 | TGTGCCAGCAGTGACCCGGGGGGGCTTTACCTTGAGCAGTTCTTC | CASSDPGGLYLEQFF
TRBJ2-3 | many | TRBD2 | TRBV7-2 | TGTGCCAGCAGCTCCGGACTAGCGCCCAGCACAGATACGCAGTATTTT | CASSSGLAPSTDTQYF
TRBJ1-2 | - | TRBD1 | TRBV5-1 | TGCGCCAGCAGCTATCCGGACAGGGTCGACGGCTACACCTTC | CASSYPDRVDGYTF
TRBJ2-2 | - | - | TRBV3-1 | TGTGCCAGCAGCTGGGGGGGGGCATCGACCGGGGAGCTGTTTTTT | CASSWGGASTGELFF
TRBJ1-2 | - | - | TRBV5-1 | TGTGCCAGCAGCTTGGGGGGCCAGCGAGACTATGGCTACACCTTC | CASSLGGQRDYGYTF
TRBJ2-1 | many | TRBD1 | TRBV20-1 | TGCAGTGCTGAGGGACAGCGGAATGAGCAGTTCTTC | CSAEGQRNEQFF
TRBJ1-3 | - | - | TRBV7-7 | TGTGCTAGCAGCCGGGGACTGAACTCTGGAAACACCATATATTTT | CASSRGLNSGNTIYF
TRBJ1-2 | - | TRBD1 | TRBV6-5 | TGTGCCAGCAGTTACGGGCGGGGACAGGGGGCGAATGGCTACACCTTC | CASSYGRGQGANGYTF